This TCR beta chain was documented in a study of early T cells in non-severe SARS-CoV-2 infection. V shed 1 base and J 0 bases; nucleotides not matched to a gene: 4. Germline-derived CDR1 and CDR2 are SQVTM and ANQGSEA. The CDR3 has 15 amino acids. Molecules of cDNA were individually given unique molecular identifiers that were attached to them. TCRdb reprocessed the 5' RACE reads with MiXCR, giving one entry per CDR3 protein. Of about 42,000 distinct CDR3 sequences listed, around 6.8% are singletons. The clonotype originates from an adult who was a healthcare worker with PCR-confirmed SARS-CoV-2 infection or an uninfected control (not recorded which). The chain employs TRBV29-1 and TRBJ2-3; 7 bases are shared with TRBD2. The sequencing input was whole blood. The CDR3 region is CSVEGRGTSTDTQYF. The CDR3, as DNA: TGCAGCGTTGAAGGGCGGGGGACTAGCACAGATACGCAGTATTTT.